This T cell receptor (beta chain) derives from a study of shared clonotypes between healthy human individuals. The test was conducted at deep level. Profiling relied on immunoSEQ multiplex PCR, and the TCRdb table lists in-frame clones only, not all of them. The sample holds millions of clones, roughly 94% seen once. Germline assignment: CDR1 MNHEY and CDR2 SVGAGI. This CDR3 spans 13 amino acids. The germline V and J ends were trimmed by 0 bases and 8 bases, with 10 bases remaining between them. The TCR comes from a man in his late teens or twenties in good health. V usage is TRBV6-5 and J usage is TRBJ1-2; no clear D gene. The sample taken for sequencing was naive CD4+ T cells sorted from blood. The subset is: CD45RA+ positively selected. CDR3 in DNA: TGTGCCAGCAGTTACTCGACGGTGGGAGGCTACACCTTC. Its protein is CASSYSTVGGYTF.